Below are 9 T cell receptor beta chains sequenced from a single sample in a study of technical replicates of blood from several donors. Profiled with immunoSEQ multiplex PCR; TCRdb holds only in-frame clones, not every one. The profile shows tens of thousands of clones, roughly 92% of them singletons. Sequencing was done on a sample of T cells isolated from PBMCs. The receptors shown here come from a human donor in good health.

V gene TRBV6-5 combines with J gene TRBJ1-2, with D perhaps matching TRBD1 (5 bases). The V gene's germline CDR1 is MNHEY and CDR2 SVGAGI. The V end lost 2 bases, the J end lost 8 bases, and 12 bases lay between the germline ends. The CDR3 runs to 13 residues. The CDR3 DNA reads TGTGCCAGCAGTTACGGCCAGGGCGACGGCTACACCTTC. Translated: CASSYGQGDGYTF.

V is TRBV5-1 and J is TRBJ2-7; 7 bases line up with TRBD1. V gave up 0 bases and J gave up 0 bases; unmatched junction bases: 3. This CDR3 spans 15 amino acids. The V gene's germline CDR1 is SGHRS and CDR2 YFSETQ. In DNA form, the CDR3 reads TGCGCCAGCAGCTTGGTGACAGGGAGCTCCTACGAGCAGTACTTC. Its protein product is CASSLVTGSSYEQYF.

The chain links TRBV29-1 to TRBJ2-3; 9 bases map to TRBD2. This CDR3 spans 13 amino acids. CDR1 SQVTM and CDR2 ANQGSEA come from the germline V gene. Unmatched junction bases numbered 7, after V lost 8 bases and J lost 4 bases. The CDR3 region has the DNA TGCAGCATTGGGACTAGCTATTCAGATACGCAGTATTTT. This sequence encodes CSIGTSYSDTQYF.

J is TRBJ2-1 and V is TRBV4-1, with 9 bases aligning to TRBD2. The CDR3 length is 17 residues. Germline trimming cut 5 bases from V and 4 bases from J; bases unmatched to any gene: 12. CDR1 and CDR2 (germline): MGHRA, YSYEKL. CDR3 amino acids: CASSVRQELAGYNEQFF. The DNA for the CDR3 is TGCGCCAGCAGCGTTCGACAGGAGCTAGCGGGATACAATGAGCAGTTCTTC.

CDR3 nucleotide sequence: TGTGCCAGCAGCTTAGCGCCTAGCGGGAGGGCTTTGGATACGCAGTATTTT. Translated: CASSLAPSGRALDTQYF. V and J are TRBV7-6 and TRBJ2-3; 12 bases agree with TRBD2. This CDR3 has 17 amino acids. Trimming cost V 0 bases and J 6 bases; bases outside gene matches: 7. Germline V gives CDR1 SGHVS, CDR2 FNYEAQ.

The V gene is TRBV5-6, the J gene TRBJ2-7; 7 bases fit TRBD1. Germline CDR1 is SGHDT and CDR2 is YYEEEE. The CDR3 has 11 residues. J lost 10 bases, V lost 4 bases, and 5 bases had no gene match. The CDR3 bases are TGTGCCAGCAGCCTCAGGGACAGACAGTACTTC. Its translation: CASSLRDRQYF. Combining the CDR3 with reference TRBV5-6 and TRBJ2-7 gives the whole variable domain DAGVTQSPTHLIKTRGQQVTLRCSPKSGHDTVSWYQQALGQGPQFIFQYYEEEERQRGNFPDRFSGHQFPNYSSELNVNALLLGDSALYLCASSLRDRQYFGPGTRLTVT.

The chain joins TRBV5-1 to TRBJ2-7; 8 bases are a match to TRBD1. The trim removed 4 bases at V and 5 bases at J, leaving 11 bases unmatched. This CDR3 is built from 15 residues. From germline, CDR1 is SGHRS and CDR2 YFSETQ. CDR3 protein: CASSGTPDRADEQYF. Here the CDR3 DNA reads TGCGCCAGCAGCGGAACGCCGGACAGGGCGGACGAGCAGTACTTC.

The gene calls are TRBV9 and TRBJ2-1; D might be TRBD2 (6 bases). Per the germline V gene, CDR1 is SGDLS and CDR2 is YYNGEE. The CDR3 spans 15 residues. V was trimmed by 0 bases and J by 5 bases, leaving 12 bases between them. The CDR3 DNA reads as TGTGCCAGCAGCGTAGATGGGACTCTTCACAATGAGCAGTTCTTC. The encoded protein is CASSVDGTLHNEQFF.

This chain connects TRBV7-9 to TRBJ2-1; 11 nucleotides agree with TRBD2. V shed 7 bases, J shed 9 bases, and the junction held 5 bases outside the gene matches. The germline V gene encodes CDR1 SEHNR and CDR2 FQNEAQ (reference sequence). CDR3 length: 13 amino acids. The CDR3, as DNA: TGTGCCAGCAAACTAGCGGGAGCCACTGAGCAGTTCTTC. Protein product: CASKLAGATEQFF.